Sequencing of this T cell receptor (beta chain) was carried out in a study of shared clonotypes between healthy human individuals. Findings of the study overall: Rarefaction exposed incomplete sorted-subset sequencing despite large depth. Donor scarcity curtailed the genetic and exposure-history diversity represented herein.

The genomic DNA of each subset was split evenly across several immunoSEQ plates. The method was immunoSEQ multiplex PCR; TCRdb's version includes in-frame clones alone and lacks a portion of them. The sample has about 1.5 million clones, 96% seen once. Notes on this clone: What it binds is not known.

Unmatched junction bases numbered 5, after V lost 2 bases and J lost 5 bases. This CDR3 region has 15 residues. Germline lookup yields CDR1 MNHEY and CDR2 SVGAGI. The chain joins TRBV6-5 to TRBJ2-2; TRBD1 matches at 7 bases. The receptor was isolated from a man aged 25 to 40 in good health. The material sequenced was naive CD4+ T cells sorted from blood. Subset indicated: CD45RA+ positively selected. The CDR3 sequence is CASSYDPTGTGELFF. In nucleotides, the CDR3 is TGTGCCAGCAGTTACGACCCGACAGGGACCGGGGAGCTGTTTTTT.